A single sample is the source of the 27 T cell receptor beta chains below, sequenced in a study of T-cell reconstitution after alpha-beta-depleted transplantation in children (dated by TCRdb to about 2016). Libraries were made using PCR. The data were produced on an Illumina HiSeq 2500. TCR library preparation used molecular barcoding, with unique molecular identifiers applied to normalize quantification of the TCRbeta repertoire. TCRdb reprocessed the public reads (quality trimming at Q25 with fastp, clone calling with MiXCR) and kept in-frame beta chains. Each CDR3 protein gets just one entry, which takes the most common genes and DNA from the rows behind it. This sample gives about 400,000 distinct CDR3 sequences in total; roughly 17% of them show up just once. The ten largest clones take up under 30% of the sample. Explained via the paper, the treatment or condition label denotes: allogeneic hematopoietic cell transplantation with graft depleted of TCRalphabeta T cells and CD19 B cells.

The sequenced sample was PBMCs, mostly from graft donor cells, obtained 360 days after TCRalphabeta/CD19-depleted stem cell transplant. The source of these receptors is a boy younger than two who had a stem cell transplant for Wiskott-Aldrich syndrome, so the T cells may come from the graft donor.

The chain links TRBV6-1 to TRBJ2-5, with TRBD2 matching over 9 bases. Germline V CDR1 and CDR2: MNHNS, SASEGT. V was pared by 4 bases and J by 4 bases, with 4 bases of the junction left unmatched. The CDR3 length is 14 residues. The CDR3 loop is CASSAPRGGETQYF. The CDR3, as DNA: TGTGCCAGCAGTGCTCCGCGGGGGGGAGAGACCCAGTACTTC.

J is TRBJ2-7 and V is TRBV4-2; tentatively, D is TRBD2 (6 bases). The CDR3 has 16 residues. V gave up 1 base and J gave up 2 bases, with 15 bases separating them. Germline V CDR1 and CDR2: LGHNA, YNFKEQ. CDR3 nucleotide sequence: TGTGCCAGCAGCCAAGGGATAGCGGACCCCCCCTACGAGCAGTACTTC. It specifies CASSQGIADPPYEQYF.

This clonotype was observed a handful of times. The genes are TRBV7-9 and TRBJ2-2; D call uncertain. The length of the CDR3 is 15 residues. V lost 3 bases and J 0 bases, leaving 8 bases between the germline ends. Germline V gives CDR1 SEHNR, CDR2 FQNEAQ (reference sequence). The CDR3 sequence is CASSFFTPNTGELFF. The CDR3 region has the DNA TGTGCCAGCAGCTTCTTTACTCCGAACACCGGGGAGCTGTTTTTT.

This clonotype showed up just a few times. This chain joins TRBV4-1 and TRBJ2-2, with 9 bases fitting TRBD2. Unmatched junction bases numbered 11, after V lost 3 bases and J lost 3 bases. Germline CDR1 MGHRA, CDR2 YSYEKL. The CDR3 has 18 amino acids. The CDR3 region is CASSHEGAGGLDTGELFF. The CDR3 DNA follows: TGCGCCAGCAGCCACGAGGGCGCGGGGGGGCTAGACACCGGGGAGCTGTTTTTT.

The V and J genes are TRBV11-2 and TRBJ2-1, with D tentatively TRBD2 (7 bases). CDR3 length: 12 amino acids. CDR1 and CDR2 from the germline V gene are SGHAT and FQNNGV. V was cut by 1 base and J by 11 bases, with 9 bases left in between. CDR3 region: CASSLAGGKQFF. The DNA for the CDR3 is TGTGCCAGCAGCTTAGCGGGGGGCAAGCAGTTCTTC.

This clonotype was seen only a few times. The V gene is TRBV7-9, the J gene TRBJ2-2; a possible D gene is TRBD2 (5 bases). V was trimmed by 8 bases and J by 7 bases, leaving 8 bases between them. This CDR3 has 11 amino acids. Germline lookup yields CDR1 SEHNR and CDR2 FQNEAQ (reference sequence). The chain's CDR3 is CASESGGELFF. The CDR3 DNA is TGTGCCAGCGAGAGCGGCGGGGAGCTGTTTTTT.

There are a few counts of this clonotype. V is TRBV6-1 and J is TRBJ2-7; D not certain. V lost 4 bases, J lost 2 bases, and 15 bases lay in between. The CDR3 contains 15 residues. Germline CDR1 and CDR2: MNHNS and SASEGT. The CDR3 DNA sequence: TGTGCCAGCAGTGGAACAGATTCCAAGGCCTACGAGCAGTACTTC. Translated: CASSGTDSKAYEQYF.

The chain recombines TRBV20-1 with TRBJ1-1; TRBD1 matches at 7 bases. The CDR3 consists of 13 residues. Germline CDR1 is DFQATT and CDR2 is SNEGSKA (reference sequence). V trimming: 4 bases; J trimming: 5 bases; junction bases outside the gene matches: 7. The CDR3 DNA sequence: TGCAGTGCTACAGGGGGGAAAGGGACTGAAGCTTTCTTT. Translated, it gives CSATGGKGTEAFF.

The chain joins TRBV12-3 or TRBV12-4 to TRBJ2-6, with D hard to call. The ends were cut back, 3 bases at V and 2 bases at J, with 8 bases in the middle. This CDR3 has 15 amino acids. The CDR3 loop is CASSFKRPGANVLTF. CDR3 nucleotides: TGTGCCAGCAGTTTCAAGCGCCCTGGGGCCAACGTCCTGACTTTC.

V gene TRBV10-3 combines with J gene TRBJ2-7, with D possibly being TRBD1 or TRBD2 (7 bases each). The CDR3 spans 15 residues. The germline CDR1 and CDR2 sequences are ENHRY and SYGVKD. Trimming cost V 7 bases and J 6 bases, with 22 bases left between them. CDR3 sequence (DNA): TGTGCCATCAAACCATACCCTGACAGGGAGGGCGAGCAGTACTTC. Translation: CAIKPYPDREGEQYF.

This chain links TRBV6-1 with TRBJ2-3, with 8 bases identical to TRBD1. The CDR3 is 15 residues long. Germline CDR1 and CDR2: MNHNS and SASEGT. The trim removed 5 bases at V and 3 bases at J, leaving 7 bases unmatched. The CDR3 DNA reads as TGTGCCAGCAGTCTCTCAGGGGGCTATACAGATACGCAGTATTTT. Amino acid sequence: CASSLSGGYTDTQYF.

The V gene is TRBV5-8, the J gene TRBJ2-1, with 7 nucleotides matching TRBD1. CDR3 length: 15 amino acids. J lost 3 bases, V lost 4 bases, and 7 bases had no gene match. Germline V CDR1 and CDR2: SGHTS, YDEGEE. As DNA, the CDR3 is TGTGCCAGCAGCGTACAGGGGATGATCTACAATGAGCAGTTCTTC. Translating it yields CASSVQGMIYNEQFF.

This clonotype was recorded many times. The V call is TRBV29-1, the J call TRBJ2-2; unclear D gene. CDR3 length: 14 residues. Germline-derived CDR1 and CDR2 are SQVTM and ANQGSEA. Trimming shortened V by 8 bases and J by 1 base, and 14 bases separated the two germline ends. Here the CDR3 DNA reads TGCAGCATCAAGTCGAGGTGGAACACCGGGGAGCTGTTTTTT. It is translated as CSIKSRWNTGELFF.

The V and J genes are TRBV20-1 and TRBJ2-3; D might be TRBD1 or TRBD2, each matching 5 bases. The V and J ends lost 2 bases and 0 bases respectively, with 12 bases between them. The CDR3 length is 15 residues. Germline values: CDR1 DFQATT, CDR2 SNEGSKA (reference sequence). CDR3 bases: TGCAGTGCTAGACCGGGACGGACTAGCACAGATACGCAGTATTTT. Amino acid sequence: CSARPGRTSTDTQYF.

This clonotype was counted only a few times. The chain is built from TRBV4-1 and TRBJ2-7; 7 positions agree with TRBD2. Germline V CDR1 and CDR2: MGHRA, YSYEKL. The CDR3 is 17 amino acids. V shed 1 base and J 1 base; nucleotides not matched to a gene: 10. CDR3 amino acids: CASSQVFPSGESYEQYF. CDR3 coding DNA: TGCGCCAGCAGCCAAGTATTTCCTAGCGGAGAGTCCTACGAGCAGTACTTC.

The chain joins TRBV7-9 to TRBJ2-7; TRBD1 is a possible D gene (6 bases). Trimming removed 4 bases from V and 5 bases from J, with 18 bases in between. The CDR3 consists of 15 residues. CDR1 and CDR2 (germline): SEHNR, FQNEAQ (reference sequence). Here the CDR3 DNA reads TGTGCCAGCAGCTCCCAACAGGGTTTTCGCGACGAGCAGTACTTC. Translated: CASSSQQGFRDEQYF.

The chain carries TRBV10-3 and TRBJ2-5; D is possibly TRBD1 or TRBD2 (6 bases each). Germline loops: CDR1 ENHRY, CDR2 SYGVKD. The CDR3 is made up of 13 amino acids. Between the trimmed V and J ends, which lost 6 bases and 1 base, there was a span of 9 bases. The CDR3 is CAIRSGAQETQYF. The CDR3 bases are TGTGCCATCAGATCGGGGGCCCAAGAGACCCAGTACTTC.

This clonotype was seen a handful of times. One junction end disagrees with the germline gene, perhaps due to a read error. The J gene is TRBJ2-5, the V gene TRBV20-1; 10 nucleotides agree with TRBD1. This CDR3 has 14 amino acids. The V gene's germline CDR1 is DFQATT and CDR2 SNEGSKA (reference sequence). The CDR3 nucleotides are TGCAGTGCCAGAGGGACAGGGGAGGGGGAGACCCAGTACTTC. Translating it yields CSARGTGEGETQYF.

V and J are TRBV11-3 and TRBJ2-5; 7 nucleotides align to TRBD2. J gave up 10 bases and V 5 bases, and 16 bases lay outside the gene matches. This CDR3 has 15 amino acids. Germline assignment: CDR1 SGHNT and CDR2 YENEEA. CDR3: CASSTGLRLADDQYF. For the CDR3, the DNA is TGTGCCAGCAGCACAGGATTGAGGCTAGCGGACGACCAGTACTTC.

This clonotype was picked up a small number of times. The genes are TRBV18 and TRBJ2-1; D uncertain. Germline CDR1 and CDR2: KGHSH and LQKENI. The CDR3 length is 14 residues. V lost 2 bases and J lost 6, with 11 bases in between. The DNA for the CDR3 is TGTGCCAGCTCACCAAAATCTAGTGTCAATGAGCAGTTCTTC. This codes for CASSPKSSVNEQFF.

This clonotype was found a few times. The V and J genes are TRBV10-3 and TRBJ2-7, with 8 bases identical to TRBD2. Germline V lookup: CDR1 ENHRY, CDR2 SYGVKD. The V gene end was trimmed by 3 bases and the J gene end by 6 bases; junction bases not matched to a gene: 13. This CDR3 spans 16 amino acids. CDR3 in DNA: TGTGCCATCAGTGATCGACTGGGAAGCGGGAGTGGCGAGCAGTACTTC. This translates into CAISDRLGSGSGEQYF.

This clonotype came up a few times. The chain carries TRBV12-3 or TRBV12-4 and TRBJ2-6, with TRBD1 as a possible D gene (6 bases). V shed 6 bases and J shed 0 bases, with 12 bases lying between them. The CDR3 runs to 16 residues. This CDR3 reads CASSADRNSGANVLTF. CDR3 sequence (DNA): TGTGCCAGCAGCGCCGACAGGAACTCTGGGGCCAACGTCCTGACTTTC.

The CDR3 nucleotides read TGTGCCAGCAGTCCGCGCCGGGGGGCGGGCAATGAGCAGTTCTTC. It specifies CASSPRRGAGNEQFF. The V and J genes are TRBV27 and TRBJ2-1; D is perhaps TRBD2 (7 bases). This CDR3 spans 15 amino acids. Germline CDR1 reads MNHEY; CDR2 reads SMNVEV (reference sequence). The V and J ends lost 5 bases and 6 bases respectively, with 17 bases between them.

The V gene is TRBV15, the J gene TRBJ2-5, with unresolved D. Germline-derived CDR1 and CDR2 are LNHNV and YYDKDF (reference sequence). The CDR3 is made up of 13 amino acids. V lost 0 bases and J lost 5, with 7 bases in between. CDR3 nucleotides: TGTGCCACCAGCAGAGAAACTGCGGAGACCCAGTACTTC. Residues: CATSRETAETQYF. The variable domain in full, completed from reference TRBV15 and TRBJ2-5, reads DAMVIQNPRYQVTQFGKPVTLSCSQTLNHNVMYWYQQKSSQAPKLLFHYYDKDFNNEADTPDNFQSRRPNTSFCFLDIRSPGLGDTAMYLCATSRETAETQYFGPGTRLLVL.

This clonotype was seen just once. The chain carries TRBV12-3 or TRBV12-4 and TRBJ2-7; 12 bases are a match to TRBD2. This CDR3 is 15 amino acids long. J gave up 3 bases and V 5 bases, and 5 bases lay outside the gene matches. CDR3 coding DNA: TGTGCCAGCAGTCCCACTAGCGGGGGGTTCTACGAGCAGTACTTC. Its protein product is CASSPTSGGFYEQYF.

The CDR3: CTISLALKGPVVYNEQFF. The CDR3 DNA is TGTACCATCAGTTTAGCGCTGAAGGGCCCCGTTGTCTACAATGAGCAGTTCTTC. This chain connects TRBV2 to TRBJ2-1; D is perhaps TRBD2 (5 bases). The CDR3 is 18 amino acids. The germline V gene encodes CDR1 SNHLY and CDR2 FYNNEI.

The rearrangement uses TRBV19 and TRBJ1-2; D ambiguous. CDR1 and CDR2 from the germline V gene are LNHDA and SQIVND (reference sequence). Trimming removed 6 bases from V and 3 bases from J, with 17 bases in between. The CDR3 length is 15 residues. CDR3 bases: TGTGCCAGTAGGGTACCGGGCAGGTTGGACTATGGCTACACCTTC. Amino acid sequence: CASRVPGRLDYGYTF.